Following are 13 T cell receptor beta chains from one sample sequenced in a study of a mutant IDH1 vaccine in newly diagnosed glioma. Described time point: baseline, week 1 (first vaccination visit). Treatment of the sample: pre-vaccination baseline after standard-of-care therapy. Here immunoSEQ multiplex PCR was the method, and the copy in TCRdb shows in-frame clones only, minus some. The profile shows tens of thousands of clones, 86% of them singletons. Material: PBMCs, obtained from a glioma patient treated with radiotherapy, temozolomide or both. The receptors were sampled from a man aged 25-40 years with glioma.

The gene calls are TRBV5-4 and TRBJ2-1, with 11 positions matching TRBD2. Germline assignment: CDR1 SGHNT and CDR2 YYREEE (reference sequence). Trimming took 5 bases from V and 5 from J; bases not matched to a gene: 6. This CDR3 has 15 residues. CDR3 sequence: CASSSLAGGDNEQFF. In DNA, the CDR3 is TGTGCCAGCAGTTCTCTAGCGGGGGGTGACAATGAGCAGTTCTTC.

The chain is built from TRBV2 and TRBJ1-1; D call uncertain. Germline-derived CDR1 and CDR2 are SNHLY and FYNNEI. V lost 3 bases and J lost 4, with 9 bases in between. The CDR3 consists of 13 residues. The CDR3: CASSEDPRTEAFF. For the CDR3, the DNA is TGTGCCAGCAGTGAGGACCCCCGCACTGAAGCTTTCTTT.

This CDR3 reads CASSLALFRTGTDTQYF. CDR3 nucleotide sequence: TGTGCCAGCAGCTTGGCCCTTTTCCGGACAGGGACAGATACGCAGTATTTT. The chain joins TRBV5-4 to TRBJ2-3; 8 nucleotides align to TRBD1. CDR1 SGHNT and CDR2 YYREEE come from the germline V gene (reference sequence). V lost 0 bases, J lost 3 bases, and 9 bases stayed unmatched. This CDR3 has 17 residues. The full variable domain, with the rest looked up from reference TRBV5-4 and TRBJ2-3, is ETGVTQSPTHLIKTRGQQVTLRCSSQSGHNTVSWYQQALGQGPQFIFQYYREEENGRGNFPPRFSGLQFPNYSSELNVNALELDDSALYLCASSLALFRTGTDTQYFGPGTRLTVL.

V and J are TRBV6-1 and TRBJ2-3, with TRBD2 as a possible D gene (6 bases). V lost 8 bases and J lost 4, with 16 bases in between. CDR3 length: 14 amino acids. Germline loops: CDR1 MNHNS, CDR2 SASEGT. CDR3 DNA sequence: TGTGCCAGCGCGGAGGGACCCCCTCCAGATACGCAGTATTTT. Its protein is CASAEGPPPDTQYF.

V and J are TRBV7-9 and TRBJ2-7; D perhaps matches TRBD2 (5 bases). The V end was cut by 5 bases, the J end by 6 bases, with 8 bases between. CDR3 size: 11 residues. Germline CDR1 reads SEHNR; CDR2 reads FQNEAQ (reference sequence). The CDR3 protein is CASSPEGEQYF. CDR3 in DNA: TGTGCCAGCAGCCCCGAGGGCGAGCAGTACTTC.

The V gene is TRBV4-1, the J gene TRBJ1-2, with D perhaps matching TRBD1 (6 bases). Germline loops: CDR1 MGHRA, CDR2 YSYEKL. This CDR3 is built from 18 residues. Trimming stripped 0 bases from V and 4 bases from J, with 21 bases between. The CDR3 DNA sequence: TGCGCCAGCAGCCAAGATACTTACGGGACGCAGGGGCTCTATGGCTACACCTTC. Residues: CASSQDTYGTQGLYGYTF.

The gene calls are TRBV30 and TRBJ2-6, with D possibly TRBD2 on 5 matching bases. This CDR3 has 16 amino acids. The ends were cut back, 0 bases at V and 0 bases at J, with 9 bases in the middle. Germline V gene sequence: CDR1 GTSNPN, CDR2 SVGIG (reference sequence). Here the CDR3 reads CAWSVLGISGANVLTF. The CDR3 region has the DNA TGTGCCTGGAGTGTACTAGGTATCTCTGGGGCCAACGTCCTGACTTTC.

V is TRBV11-1 and J is TRBJ2-7; D is possibly TRBD1 (6 bases). The V gene lost 3 bases and the J gene lost 6 bases, with 15 bases spanning the gap. CDR1 is SGHAT and CDR2 is FQDESV in the germline V gene (reference sequence). The CDR3 sequence is 14 residues long. The CDR3 sequence is CASSFLATGREQYF. The CDR3, as DNA: TGTGCCAGCAGCTTTCTCGCGACAGGTCGCGAGCAGTACTTC. Full variable domain (missing parts from reference TRBV11-1 and TRBJ2-7): EAEVAQSPRYKITEKSQAVAFWCDPISGHATLYWYRQILGQGPELLVQFQDESVVDDSQLPKDRFSAERLKGVDSTLKIQPAELGDSAMYLCASSFLATGREQYFGPGTRLTVT.

The chain recombines TRBV11-2 with TRBJ2-3, with 9 bases identical to TRBD2. J gave up 8 bases and V 8 bases, and 8 bases lay outside the gene matches. The CDR3 extends over 13 amino acids. Germline V gene lookup returns CDR1 SGHAT and CDR2 FQNNGV. The CDR3 bases are TGTGCCAGCTCGGCGGGGGGGGCTGGTACGCAGTATTTT. Protein product: CASSAGGAGTQYF.

This rearrangement joins TRBV7-8 to TRBJ2-2; TRBD2 is a possible D gene (5 bases). Per the germline V gene, CDR1 is SGHVS and CDR2 is FQNEAQ. This CDR3 contains 13 residues. Trimming stripped 2 bases from V and 4 bases from J, with 5 bases between. The chain's CDR3 is CASSLTSTGELFF. The CDR3 coding sequence is TGTGCCAGCAGCTTAACTAGCACCGGGGAGCTGTTTTTT.

V usage is TRBV2 and J usage is TRBJ1-2; 7 bases are a match to TRBD1. V dropped 4 bases and J dropped 5; count of bases not matched to a gene: 10. Germline values: CDR1 SNHLY, CDR2 FYNNEI. The CDR3 sequence is 15 residues long. The CDR3 spells CASSGTGTVAYGYTF. DNA of the CDR3: TGTGCCAGCAGTGGTACAGGGACAGTCGCTTATGGCTACACCTTC.

The V gene is TRBV2, the J gene TRBJ2-5; no reliable D call. Germline CDR1 reads SNHLY; CDR2 reads FYNNEI. The CDR3 runs to 13 residues. V gave up 7 bases and J gave up 0 bases, with 9 bases separating them. CDR3 nucleotide sequence: TGTGCCAGCATGGCCTACTACCAAGAGACCCAGTACTTC. Residues: CASMAYYQETQYF.

The J gene is TRBJ2-7, the V gene TRBV7-2; no clear D gene. This CDR3 is built from 13 residues. Germline V gene lookup returns CDR1 SGHTA and CDR2 FQGNSA. The ends were cut back, 3 bases at V and 5 bases at J, with 11 bases in the middle. The CDR3 DNA follows: TGTGCCAGCAGCTTGACCCCTGGGGACGAGCAGTACTTC. Its protein product is CASSLTPGDEQYF.